One and the same sample provided the 30 T cell receptor beta chains below, sequenced in a study of a mutant IDH1 vaccine in newly diagnosed glioma (dated by TCRdb to the early 2020s). Receptor amplification or capture employed the immunoSEQ multiplex PCR assay. What TCRdb holds here is the immuneACCESS table cut down to in-frame rearrangements. Part of the clones is not present; checked against another copy, under half of the missing clones reflect an unresolved V gene, and the others are unexplained. This sample comprises 85,000 to 100,000 clones, 80% to 90% of them detected only once. The leading ten clones occupy roughly 0.58% of the sample. Per the publication, the time point label means: baseline, week 1 (first vaccination visit). This sample's treatment or condition label indicates: pre-vaccination baseline after standard-of-care therapy. The source material was PBMCs, sampled from a glioma patient treated with radiotherapy, temozolomide or both. These receptors originate from a woman in her forties or fifties with glioma.

The chain employs TRBV6-1 and TRBJ1-2; 7 bases fit TRBD1. V gave up 5 bases and J gave up 7 bases; unmatched junction bases: 13. The CDR3 spans 15 residues. Germline CDR1 is MNHNS and CDR2 is SASEGT. The CDR3 here is CASSTDPGTARGYTF. The CDR3 DNA follows: TGTGCCAGCAGTACCGACCCCGGGACAGCTCGTGGCTACACCTTC.

This sequence joins TRBV29-1 and TRBJ2-5; D is perhaps TRBD1 or TRBD2 (5 bases each). The J call may be faulty, since TRBJ2-7 better matches the DNA end. The germline V gene encodes CDR1 SQVTM and CDR2 ANQGSEA. CDR3 length: 12 residues. CDR3 region: CSAGDGVYEQYF. CDR3 nucleotide sequence: TGCAGCGCCGGGGACGGGGTCTACGAGCAGTACTTC.

The rearrangement joins TRBV11-3 to TRBJ2-1, with D maybe TRBD2 (5 bases). Germline CDR1 SGHNT, CDR2 YENEEA. CDR3 length: 14 amino acids. With 2 bases removed from V and 1 base from J, the gap between germline ends came to 6 bases. The CDR3 region has the DNA TGTGCCAGCAGCTTAAGCGGTTCCTACAATGAGCAGTTCTTC. Its protein product is CASSLSGSYNEQFF. Drawing the rest from reference TRBV11-3 and TRBJ2-1, the complete variable domain is EAGVVQSPRYKIIEKKQPVAFWCNPISGHNTLYWYLQNLGQGPELLIRYENEEAVDDSQLPKDRFSAERLKGVDSTLKIQPAELGDSAVYLCASSLSGSYNEQFFGPGTRLTVL.

The chain links TRBV5-1 to TRBJ1-3, with D hard to call. In germline, CDR1 is SGHRS, CDR2 YFSETQ. The CDR3 consists of 16 residues. V was pared by 0 bases and J by 0 bases, with 10 bases between. The CDR3 reads CASSLGAAFSGNTIYF. The DNA of the CDR3 is TGCGCCAGCAGCTTGGGGGCAGCTTTCTCTGGAAACACCATATATTTT.

This clone has only a few counts. This chain links TRBV9 with TRBJ1-1; perhaps TRBD1 as D (5 bases). Per the germline V gene, CDR1 is SGDLS and CDR2 is YYNGEE. The CDR3 has 14 amino acids. V shed 0 bases and J shed 3 bases, with 9 bases lying between them. Written as DNA, the CDR3 is TGTGCCAGCAGCGTAGCTGTGGGGGACACTGAAGCTTTCTTT. It codes for CASSVAVGDTEAFF.

This chain connects TRBV27 to TRBJ2-1; perhaps D is TRBD1 or TRBD2 (6 bases each). V was trimmed by 7 bases and J by 5 bases, leaving 18 bases between them. The CDR3 is 15 amino acids. The germline V gene encodes CDR1 MNHEY and CDR2 SMNVEV (reference sequence). CDR3 residues: CASTHGGAGDNEQFF. In nucleotides, the CDR3 is TGTGCCAGCACCCACGGGGGCGCCGGGGACAATGAGCAGTTCTTC.

The genes are TRBV7-3 and TRBJ2-5; D remains ambiguous. Trimming removed 0 bases at V and 5 bases at J, with 13 bases between. Germline V gene lookup returns CDR1 SGHTA and CDR2 FQGTGA. The CDR3 contains 15 residues. This CDR3 reads CASSLTLVSAETQYF. The CDR3 nucleotides read TGTGCCAGCAGCTTAACTTTGGTCTCAGCTGAGACCCAGTACTTC.

This clone appeared a few times. The V gene is TRBV11-2, the J gene TRBJ2-2; D is unclear. The V end was cut by 3 bases, the J end by 1 base, with 6 bases between. The CDR3 has 14 amino acids. Germline V CDR1 and CDR2: SGHAT, FQNNGV. This chain's CDR3 is CASSFEQNTGELFF. In DNA form, the CDR3 reads TGTGCCAGCAGCTTCGAACAGAACACCGGGGAGCTGTTTTTT. Combining the CDR3 with reference TRBV11-2 and TRBJ2-2 gives the whole variable domain EAGVAQSPRYKIIEKRQSVAFWCNPISGHATLYWYQQILGQGPKLLIQFQNNGVVDDSQLPKDRFSAERLKGVDSTLKIQPAKLEDSAVYLCASSFEQNTGELFFGEGSRLTVL.

The chain recombines TRBV5-5 with TRBJ1-6, with a weak D call TRBD1 (6 bases). Per the germline V gene, CDR1 is SGHKS and CDR2 is YYEKEE (reference sequence). The CDR3 is 15 amino acids. V was clipped by 0 bases and J by 8 bases, with 12 bases between them. The CDR3 protein is CASSLGRAGDSPLHF. The CDR3 region has the DNA TGTGCCAGCAGCTTGGGACGGGCAGGGGATTCACCCCTCCACTTT.

This clone occurred once. This sequence joins TRBV6-1 and TRBJ1-1, with unresolved D. V lost 3 bases to trimming and J lost 0 bases, with 8 bases between them. This CDR3 is built from 14 residues. The germline CDR1 and CDR2 sequences are MNHNS and SASEGT. CDR3 DNA: TGTGCCAGCAGTGAGGGGTTAATGAACACTGAAGCTTTCTTT. Its translation: CASSEGLMNTEAFF.

The rearrangement links TRBV2 to TRBJ2-5; possibly TRBD1 or TRBD2 for D (7 bases each). Germline CDR1 and CDR2: SNHLY and FYNNEI. The CDR3 is 17 residues long. Deletions cut 7 bases from V and 1 base from J, with 22 bases between. The CDR3 spells CASILRGGVEPQETQYF. CDR3 DNA sequence: TGTGCCAGCATTCTCAGGGGGGGAGTGGAACCCCAAGAGACCCAGTACTTC. Complete variable domain (other parts from reference TRBV2 and TRBJ2-5): EPEVTQTPSHQVTQMGQEVILRCVPISNHLYFYWYRQILGQKVEFLVSFYNNEISEKSEIFDDQFSVERPDGSNFTLKIRSTKLEDSAMYFCASILRGGVEPQETQYFGPGTRLLVL.

CDR3 region: CSARLDYGYTF. The CDR3 DNA sequence: TGCAGTGCTAGGTTAGACTATGGCTACACCTTC. This chain uses TRBV20-1 with TRBJ1-2; D uncertain. With 3 bases removed from V and 3 bases from J, the gap between germline ends came to 5 bases. The CDR3 is 11 amino acids. Germline assignment: CDR1 DFQATT and CDR2 SNEGSKA (reference sequence).

On this clone itself: This specimen includes other DNA sequences encoding the same CDR3. The rearrangement joins TRBV6-6 to TRBJ2-7; D is ambiguous. Germline V CDR1 and CDR2: MNHNY, SVGAGI (reference sequence). CDR3 length equals 11 residues. The ends were cut back, 5 bases at V and 0 bases at J, with 2 bases in the middle. In nucleotides, the CDR3 is TGTGCCAGCAGTCCCTCCTACGAGCAGTACTTC. This translates into CASSPSYEQYF.

About this clone: The same CDR3 is also encoded by other DNA sequences in this sample. V gene TRBV29-1 combines with J gene TRBJ2-7; D possibly matches TRBD1 or TRBD2 (5 bases each). With 4 bases removed from V and 1 base from J, the gap between germline ends came to 8 bases. This CDR3 comprises 12 residues. Germline assignment: CDR1 SQVTM and CDR2 ANQGSEA. The CDR3, as DNA: TGCAGCGTTGGTGGGGGATCCTACGAGCAGTACTTC. Amino acids: CSVGGGSYEQYF.

V and J are TRBV6-1 and TRBJ1-5; possible D gene TRBD1, 6 bases. Germline lookup yields CDR1 MNHNS and CDR2 SASEGT. The V and J ends lost 0 bases and 2 bases respectively, with 11 bases between them. This CDR3 region has 16 residues. This CDR3 is CASSEAGKGGNQPQHF. CDR3 DNA sequence: TGTGCCAGCAGTGAAGCCGGGAAGGGGGGCAATCAGCCCCAGCATTTT.

The rearrangement links TRBV30 to TRBJ1-4; no firm D call. Germline V gives CDR1 GTSNPN, CDR2 SVGIG (reference sequence). The CDR3 extends over 14 amino acids. The V end was cut by 2 bases, the J end by 7 bases, with 14 bases between. CDR3 amino acids: CAWSSKGQGEKLFF. In DNA, the CDR3 is TGTGCCTGGAGTAGTAAGGGCCAAGGTGAAAAACTGTTTTTT. Variable domain in full (rest from reference TRBV30 and TRBJ1-4): SQTIHQWPATLVQPVGSPLSLECTVEGTSNPNLYWYRQAAGRGLQLLFYSVGIGQISSEVPQNLSASRPQDRQFILSSKKLLLSDSGFYLCAWSSKGQGEKLFFGSGTQLSVL.

This chain joins TRBV30 and TRBJ1-6, with D hard to call. This CDR3 contains 13 residues. The V gene's germline CDR1 is GTSNPN and CDR2 SVGIG (reference sequence). The germline V and J ends were trimmed by 1 base and 7 bases, with 8 bases remaining between them. CDR3 region: CAWSATGNSPLHF. In DNA form, the CDR3 reads TGTGCCTGGAGTGCGACGGGGAATTCACCCCTCCACTTT.

The chain couples TRBV7-9 to TRBJ2-7; the D gene is possibly TRBD1 (5 bases). Trimming pared 2 bases from V and 6 bases from J, leaving 8 bases between. The CDR3 spans 12 residues. In germline, CDR1 is SEHNR, CDR2 FQNEAQ (reference sequence). DNA of the CDR3: TGTGCCAGCAGCTTACAGGGCCTCGAGCAGTACTTC. Its translation is CASSLQGLEQYF.

This clone was counted between two and nine times. This chain connects TRBV29-1 to TRBJ1-1; TRBD1 might be the D (6 bases). V shed 6 bases and J shed 0 bases, with 11 bases lying between them. CDR3 length: 13 residues. Per the germline V gene, CDR1 is SQVTM and CDR2 is ANQGSEA. CDR3 residues: CSVWTVMNTEAFF. DNA of the CDR3: TGCAGCGTGTGGACAGTTATGAACACTGAAGCTTTCTTT.

The chain uses TRBV5-4 and TRBJ2-7; D uncertain. V was cut by 6 bases and J by 2 bases, with 12 bases left in between. Germline CDR1 is SGHNT and CDR2 is YYREEE (reference sequence). The CDR3 is 13 residues long. The CDR3 bases are TGTGCCAGCACCCTTTATGGCGCCTACGAGCAGTACTTC. The encoded protein is CASTLYGAYEQYF.

The rearrangement uses TRBV2 and TRBJ1-6; 8 bases fit TRBD1. The CDR3 length is 15 residues. The germline CDR1 and CDR2 sequences are SNHLY and FYNNEI. V trimming: 7 bases; J trimming: 1 base; junction bases outside the gene matches: 3. CDR3 protein: CASTGQGSYNSPLHF. For the CDR3, the DNA is TGTGCCAGCACCGGACAGGGTTCCTATAATTCACCCCTCCACTTT.

The V and J genes are TRBV28 and TRBJ2-3, with D possibly being TRBD1 (6 bases). From germline, CDR1 is MDHEN and CDR2 SYDVKM. V was cut by 7 bases and J by 4 bases, with 15 bases left in between. The CDR3 length is 14 residues. The CDR3 region is CASTPGTSADTQYF. The CDR3 DNA is TGTGCCAGCACCCCTGGGACATCCGCAGATACGCAGTATTTT.

The CDR3 DNA is TGTGCCAGCAGCTCGCTCCTAGCGGGGGGGGAGCAGTTCTTC. It yields the protein CASSSLLAGGEQFF. The chain employs TRBV7-6 and TRBJ2-1, with TRBD2 identical over 12 bases. The germline V gene encodes CDR1 SGHVS and CDR2 FNYEAQ. The CDR3 is 14 residues long. The ends lost 4 bases at V and 10 bases at J; junction bases unmatched: 5.

The genes are TRBV30 and TRBJ2-6, with D maybe TRBD2 (5 bases). The CDR3 totals 17 residues. Germline V gene lookup returns CDR1 GTSNPN and CDR2 SVGIG (reference sequence). Trimming removed 2 bases from V and 2 bases from J, with 16 bases in between. The CDR3 sequence: CAWSRGRLRAGANVLTF. CDR3 bases: TGTGCCTGGAGTCGAGGACGCCTGAGGGCTGGGGCCAACGTCCTGACTTTC.

V and J are TRBV18 and TRBJ2-1; D is unresolved. This CDR3 has 15 amino acids. Per the germline V gene, CDR1 is KGHSH and CDR2 is LQKENI. Trimming removed 5 bases from V and 7 bases from J, with 18 bases in between. The CDR3 sequence is CASSNPIPVGNEQFF. Here the CDR3 DNA reads TGTGCCAGCTCAAATCCCATCCCGGTAGGGAATGAGCAGTTCTTC.

The rearrangement uses TRBV18 and TRBJ1-4; a weak D match, TRBD1 (5 bases). Germline V CDR1 and CDR2: KGHSH, LQKENI. V was pared by 1 base and J by 4 bases, with 22 bases between. The CDR3 length is 19 residues. The CDR3 is CASSPRTYPGTWGNEKLFF. In DNA form, the CDR3 reads TGTGCCAGCTCACCACGGACATACCCTGGGACCTGGGGTAATGAAAAACTGTTTTTT.

The chain couples TRBV28 to TRBJ1-1; no clear D. Germline CDR1 is MDHEN and CDR2 is SYDVKM. V lost 6 bases and J lost 0, with 11 bases in between. This CDR3 contains 14 residues. This CDR3 reads CASSTGRLNTEAFF. The DNA for the CDR3 is TGTGCCAGCAGCACTGGACGGTTGAACACTGAAGCTTTCTTT.

The J gene is TRBJ2-3, the V gene TRBV18; TRBD2 agrees at 9 bases. The CDR3 is 16 amino acids. CDR1 and CDR2 (germline): KGHSH, LQKENI. The V and J ends lost 1 base and 4 bases, in that order; junction bases with no gene match: 6. CDR3 loop: CASSPLGAGGPDTQYF. The CDR3 DNA follows: TGTGCCAGCTCACCACTAGGAGCGGGAGGTCCAGATACGCAGTATTTT. Supplemented by reference TRBV18 and TRBJ2-3, the full variable domain reads NAGVMQNPRHLVRRRGQEARLRCSPMKGHSHVYWYRQLPEEGLKFMVYLQKENIIDESGMPKERFSAEFPKEGPSILRIQQVVRGDSAAYFCASSPLGAGGPDTQYFGPGTRLTVL.

The chain combines TRBV28 with TRBJ1-2, with TRBD1 as a possible D gene (5 bases). Looked up from germline, CDR1 is MDHEN and CDR2 is SYDVKM. V shed 4 bases and J shed 3 bases, with 12 bases lying between them. The CDR3 contains 14 residues. CDR3 amino acids: CASSWGLSDYGYTF. CDR3 DNA sequence: TGTGCCAGCAGTTGGGGACTCTCCGACTATGGCTACACCTTC.

Here the CDR3 DNA reads TGTGCCAGTAGTCAGGGGACAGGGGCAACCTACGAGCAGTACTTC. Protein sequence: CASSQGTGATYEQYF. This chain joins TRBV19 and TRBJ2-7; 10 bases are a match to TRBD1. Germline V lookup: CDR1 LNHDA, CDR2 SQIVND (reference sequence). The CDR3 totals 15 residues. Trimming removed 5 bases from V and 2 bases from J; junction bases left unmatched: 6.